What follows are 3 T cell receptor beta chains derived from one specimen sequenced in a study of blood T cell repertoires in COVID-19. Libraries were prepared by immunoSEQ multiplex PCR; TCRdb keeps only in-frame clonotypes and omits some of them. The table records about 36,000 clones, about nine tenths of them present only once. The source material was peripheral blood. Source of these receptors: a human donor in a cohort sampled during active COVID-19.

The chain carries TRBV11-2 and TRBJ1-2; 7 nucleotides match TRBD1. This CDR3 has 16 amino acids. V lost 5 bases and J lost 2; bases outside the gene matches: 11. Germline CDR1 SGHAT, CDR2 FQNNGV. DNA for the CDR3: TGTGCCAGCAGCCAACAGGGGTTGGGAAACAACTATGGCTACACCTTC. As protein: CASSQQGLGNNYGYTF.

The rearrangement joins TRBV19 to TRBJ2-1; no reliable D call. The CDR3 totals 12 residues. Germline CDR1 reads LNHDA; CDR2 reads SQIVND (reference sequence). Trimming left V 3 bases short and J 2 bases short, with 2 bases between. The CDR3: CASSIAYNEQFF. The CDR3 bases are TGTGCCAGTAGTATCGCCTACAATGAGCAGTTCTTC.

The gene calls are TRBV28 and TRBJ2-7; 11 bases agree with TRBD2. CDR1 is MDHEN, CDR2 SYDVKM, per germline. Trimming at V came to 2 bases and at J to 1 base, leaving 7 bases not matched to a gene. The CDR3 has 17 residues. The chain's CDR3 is CASSLTSGSGGSYEQYF. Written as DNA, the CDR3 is TGTGCCAGCAGTTTAACTAGCGGGAGTGGCGGGTCCTACGAGCAGTACTTC.